This TCR beta chain came from a study of T cell responses to AZD1222 COVID-19 vaccine. This CDR3 spans 15 amino acids. Germline CDR1 and CDR2: SGDLS and YYNGEE. With V trimmed by 3 bases and J by 8 bases, 5 bases remained unmatched. Analysis merged second doses at about 4 or about 12 weeks. Produced via immunoSEQ multiplex PCR; TCRdb's table is partial and in-frame only. The data show 250,000 to 300,000 clones, around 92% seen once. The sequence came from an adult who received the AZD1222 COVID-19 vaccine. This chain connects TRBV9 to TRBJ2-1; 13 bases are shared with TRBD2. This specimen consisted of peripheral blood, obtained 28 days after the second AZD1222 dose. This CDR3 reads CASSAGLAGWDEQFF. In DNA form, the CDR3 reads TGTGCCAGCAGCGCGGGACTAGCGGGGTGGGATGAGCAGTTCTTC.